These 27 T cell receptor beta chains originate from one sample sequenced in a study of blood T cell repertoires in COVID-19. Clones were sequenced by immunoSEQ multiplex PCR, and TCRdb holds only the in-frame ones, with some missing. Among roughly 300,000 clones listed, 92% were seen once. Material for sequencing was PBMCs or T cells enriched from blood (not recorded which). The receptors come from a woman aged 25 to 39 who had recovered from COVID-19.

The table lists this clone with a count of one. This sequence joins TRBV3-1 (or the pseudogene TRBV3-2) and TRBJ2-2; D might be TRBD1 (6 bases). Trimming stripped 4 bases from V and 2 bases from J, with 8 bases between. CDR1 is LGHDT and CDR2 is YNNKEL in the germline V gene (reference sequence). The CDR3 has 14 residues. CDR3 DNA sequence: TGTGCCAGCAGCCGGGGGACAAACACCGGGGAGCTGTTTTTT. Its translation: CASSRGTNTGELFF.

CDR3 sequence reads: CASSFRQGATNEKLFF. CDR3 DNA sequence: TGTGCCAGCAGTTTTCGACAGGGTGCCACTAATGAAAAACTGTTTTTT. The chain recombines TRBV27 with TRBJ1-4; TRBD1 matches at 7 bases. This CDR3 contains 16 residues. The V gene end was trimmed by 3 bases and the J gene end by 2 bases; junction bases not matched to a gene: 6. Germline V gene data show CDR1 as MNHEY and CDR2 as SMNVEV (reference sequence).

This sequence joins TRBV28 and TRBJ2-7; TRBD2 agrees at 11 bases. This CDR3 comprises 15 residues. With 5 bases clipped from V and 2 bases from J, the junction kept 5 bases outside the gene matches. Looked up from germline, CDR1 is MDHEN and CDR2 is SYDVKM. CDR3 coding DNA: TGTGCCAGCAGTCTGGGACTAGCGGTACCCTACGAGCAGTACTTC. Translation gives CASSLGLAVPYEQYF.

The J gene is TRBJ1-2, the V gene TRBV28; maybe TRBD1 (5 bases). V was pared by 4 bases and J by 4 bases, with 13 bases between. The CDR3 spans 14 residues. Germline-derived CDR1 and CDR2 are MDHEN and SYDVKM. This CDR3 is CASSSPPGGYGYTF. In nucleotides, the CDR3 is TGTGCCAGCAGTTCCCCCCCGGGGGGCTATGGCTACACCTTC.

The chain links TRBV5-4 to TRBJ1-1; 10 bases are a match to TRBD1. The CDR3 is 16 amino acids. V shed 4 bases and J 2 bases; nucleotides not matched to a gene: 8. From germline, CDR1 is SGHNT and CDR2 YYREEE (reference sequence). CDR3 nucleotides: TGTGCCAGCAGCGCCGGGGGACAGGGGCTTAACACTGAAGCTTTCTTT. Its protein is CASSAGGQGLNTEAFF.

The chain couples TRBV7-2 to TRBJ2-1; 8 nucleotides line up with TRBD2. Trimming took 2 bases from V and 6 from J; bases not matched to a gene: 0. Germline CDR1 reads SGHTA; CDR2 reads FQGNSA. The CDR3 is 13 amino acids. The CDR3 loop is CASSLSGGNEQFF. DNA of the CDR3: TGTGCCAGCAGCTTAAGCGGGGGCAATGAGCAGTTCTTC.

About this clone itself: Relative to the germline gene, one junction end is altered; a read error may explain this. The chain employs TRBV7-7 and TRBJ2-5, with 8 bases identical to TRBD1. This CDR3 has 14 amino acids. Germline V CDR1 and CDR2: SSHAT, FNYEAQ (reference sequence). For the CDR3, the DNA is TGTGCTAGCAGCGAGGGGACAGGCCAAGAGACCCAGTACTTC. Amino acids: CASSEGTGQETQYF.

The V and J genes are TRBV6-1 and TRBJ1-6; the D is unclear. Trimming took 1 base from V and 17 from J, leaving 21 bases between them. The CDR3 is made up of 15 amino acids. From germline, CDR1 is MNHNS and CDR2 SASEGT. The CDR3 here is CASSEGGSGGQIVHF. The DNA of the CDR3 is TGTGCCAGCAGTGAAGGCGGGAGTGGCGGCCAGATTGTCCACTTT.

The chain recombines TRBV4-3 with TRBJ2-7; D might be TRBD2 (6 bases). Germline V gene sequence: CDR1 LGHNA, CDR2 YSLEER. This CDR3 has 17 residues. The germline V and J ends were trimmed by 0 bases and 4 bases, with 19 bases remaining between them. The CDR3 nucleotides read TGCGCCAGCAGCCAAGAAGTAGTCCCCTGGGGACTGTACGAGCAGTACTTC. It yields the protein CASSQEVVPWGLYEQYF.

Of note for this clone: The germline gene is not matched at one end of the junction; a read error may be the cause. The V and J genes are TRBV10-3 and TRBJ2-3; 9 bases are shared with TRBD1. Germline lookup yields CDR1 ENHRY and CDR2 SYGVKD. This CDR3 region has 13 residues. Written as DNA, the CDR3 is TGTGCCCTCAGGGACAGGGTGGTAGATACGCAGTATTTT. Its translation: CALRDRVVDTQYF.

The rearrangement joins TRBV24-1 to TRBJ2-2; 10 nucleotides line up with TRBD1. The CDR3 is 16 amino acids. V was pared by 0 bases and J by 5 bases, with 2 bases of the junction left unmatched. Germline assignment: CDR1 KGHDR and CDR2 SFDVKD. The CDR3 nucleotides are TGTGCCACCAGTGATTTGGGGGACAGGGGAACCGGGGAGCTGTTTTTT. Translation: CATSDLGDRGTGELFF.

This clone was observed a single time. This CDR3 reads CASSSEGAGNTGELFF. The CDR3 DNA sequence: TGCGCCAGCAGCTCCGAGGGGGCTGGGAACACCGGGGAGCTGTTTTTT. J is TRBJ2-2 and V is TRBV5-1; 7 nucleotides match TRBD1. The CDR3 extends over 16 amino acids. The J segment lost 1 base and the V segment lost 3 bases, leaving 6 bases of the junction unmatched. Germline V gives CDR1 SGHRS, CDR2 YFSETQ.

V gene TRBV11-2 combines with J gene TRBJ1-1; D gene unclear. This CDR3 region has 16 residues. V lost 4 bases and J 0 bases, leaving 15 bases between the germline ends. The germline gives CDR1 SGHAT, CDR2 FQNNGV. The CDR3 loop is CASSSPPGLMNTEAFF. The CDR3 DNA is TGTGCCAGCAGCTCTCCGCCGGGGTTGATGAACACTGAAGCTTTCTTT.

The CDR3 sequence is CASSGTGSGNTIYF. For the CDR3, the DNA is TGTGCCAGCAGCGGGACAGGGTCTGGAAACACCATATATTTT. The V call is TRBV5-4, the J call TRBJ1-3; 9 nucleotides align to TRBD1. Germline assignment: CDR1 SGHNT and CDR2 YYREEE (reference sequence). Trimming at V came to 4 bases and at J to 1 base, leaving 0 bases not matched to a gene. This CDR3 is 14 amino acids long.

The chain couples TRBV6-1 to TRBJ2-5; possible D gene TRBD1, 6 bases. This CDR3 comprises 14 residues. CDR1 and CDR2 (germline): MNHNS, SASEGT. V lost 3 bases and J lost 5, with 13 bases in between. The CDR3 protein is CASSDTGMRETQYF. CDR3 DNA: TGTGCCAGCAGTGATACAGGGATGCGGGAGACCCAGTACTTC.

The rearrangement uses TRBV11-3 and TRBJ1-3; D is possibly TRBD1 (6 bases). Trimming shortened V by 3 bases and J by 9 bases, and 12 bases separated the two germline ends. This CDR3 is 13 amino acids long. Germline CDR1 and CDR2: SGHNT and YENEEA. CDR3 amino acids: CASSFTGLSTIYF. As DNA, the CDR3 is TGTGCCAGCAGCTTTACAGGGCTCTCCACCATATATTTT.

The chain employs TRBV29-1 and TRBJ2-7; 7 bases are a match to TRBD1. This CDR3 has 12 residues. Per the germline V gene, CDR1 is SQVTM and CDR2 is ANQGSEA. The J segment lost 2 bases and the V segment lost 4 bases, leaving 2 bases of the junction unmatched. CDR3 bases: TGCAGCGTTGGTAGGGGGCCCTACGAGCAGTACTTC. This codes for CSVGRGPYEQYF.

This chain links TRBV24-1 with TRBJ2-3; TRBD2 agrees at 10 bases. The J segment lost 5 bases and the V segment lost 0 bases, leaving 10 bases of the junction unmatched. Germline V gives CDR1 KGHDR, CDR2 SFDVKD. This CDR3 is 18 amino acids long. CDR3: CATSDLAGAGGLQDTQYF. The CDR3 DNA follows: TGTGCCACCAGTGATTTGGCGGGAGCGGGGGGGCTTCAAGATACGCAGTATTTT.

This chain links TRBV2 with TRBJ2-7, with 7 bases that match TRBD1. Looked up from germline, CDR1 is SNHLY and CDR2 is FYNNEI. This CDR3 region has 15 residues. J was trimmed by 6 bases and V by 4 bases; bases with no gene match: 12. This CDR3 is CASSVTGSIIREQYF. The CDR3 DNA reads TGTGCCAGCAGTGTGACAGGGTCTATTATACGCGAGCAGTACTTC.

The V call is TRBV28, the J call TRBJ1-2; D is ambiguous. Trimming pared 6 bases from V and 4 bases from J, leaving 15 bases between. The V gene's germline CDR1 is MDHEN and CDR2 SYDVKM. The CDR3 spans 14 residues. The CDR3 is CASRDPRGLYGYTF. The CDR3 DNA reads as TGTGCCAGCAGGGACCCCCGGGGTCTCTATGGCTACACCTTC.

The V and J genes are TRBV6-4 and TRBJ1-1; D uncertain. This CDR3 has 14 residues. V lost 3 bases to trimming and J lost 0 bases, with 8 bases between them. The germline CDR1 and CDR2 sequences are MRHNA and SNTAGT. The CDR3 region is CASSECQVNTEAFF. The CDR3 coding sequence is TGTGCCAGCAGTGAGTGTCAGGTGAACACTGAAGCTTTCTTT.

This clone was counted a single time. V gene TRBV11-1 combines with J gene TRBJ1-4; no reliable D call. Germline CDR1 is SGHAT and CDR2 is FQDESV (reference sequence). Trimming stripped 2 bases from V and 8 bases from J, with 9 bases between. This CDR3 region has 13 residues. The CDR3 sequence: CASSLNLKEKLFF. CDR3 in DNA: TGTGCCAGCAGCTTAAATCTAAAGGAAAAACTGTTTTTT. Drawing the rest from reference TRBV11-1 and TRBJ1-4, the complete variable domain is EAEVAQSPRYKITEKSQAVAFWCDPISGHATLYWYRQILGQGPELLVQFQDESVVDDSQLPKDRFSAERLKGVDSTLKIQPAELGDSAMYLCASSLNLKEKLFFGSGTQLSVL.

This chain joins TRBV27 and TRBJ2-3; 8 nucleotides align to TRBD1. Germline CDR1 reads MNHEY; CDR2 reads SMNVEV (reference sequence). This CDR3 comprises 15 residues. V trimming: 1 base; J trimming: 4 bases; junction bases outside the gene matches: 4. CDR3 loop: CASSLWQGAADTQYF. As DNA, the CDR3 is TGTGCCAGCAGTTTATGGCAGGGGGCCGCAGATACGCAGTATTTT.

This rearrangement joins TRBV3-1 (or the pseudogene TRBV3-2) to TRBJ2-2, with 14 nucleotides matching TRBD2. The CDR3 spans 20 residues. In germline, CDR1 is LGHDT, CDR2 YNNKEL (reference sequence). J lost 4 bases, V lost 4 bases, and 14 bases had no gene match. CDR3 region: CASSPLVPGLAGAGTGELFF. As DNA, the CDR3 is TGTGCCAGCAGCCCCCTGGTTCCGGGACTAGCGGGGGCGGGCACCGGGGAGCTGTTTTTT.

This chain uses TRBV9 with TRBJ1-3, with TRBD1 identical over 9 bases. This CDR3 region has 14 residues. V trimming: 9 bases; J trimming: 4 bases; junction bases outside the gene matches: 8. Germline V CDR1 and CDR2: SGDLS, YYNGEE. As DNA, the CDR3 is TGTGCCACCCGGGACAGGGAAAACGGAAACACCATATATTTT. As protein: CATRDRENGNTIYF.

The rearrangement joins TRBV19 to TRBJ1-5; weak D call: TRBD1 (6 bases). The CDR3 is 17 amino acids. Germline-derived CDR1 and CDR2 are LNHDA and SQIVND (reference sequence). Trimming pared 7 bases from V and 0 bases from J, leaving 19 bases between. The CDR3 sequence is CASKNREGGYSNQPQHF. The CDR3 DNA reads as TGTGCCAGTAAAAACAGGGAAGGTGGTTATAGCAATCAGCCCCAGCATTTT.

The chain combines TRBV28 with TRBJ2-3, with TRBD2 identical over 10 bases. CDR1 is MDHEN, CDR2 SYDVKM, per germline. The CDR3 sequence is 16 residues long. Unmatched junction bases numbered 10, after V lost 4 bases and J lost 6 bases. This chain's CDR3 is CASSYATSGFSDTQYF. In DNA form, the CDR3 reads TGTGCCAGCAGTTACGCGACTAGCGGGTTCAGCGATACGCAGTATTTT.